The rows below give T cell receptor beta chains drawn from one sample of a study of control samples from healthy donors and cancer patients. Produced via immunoSEQ multiplex PCR; TCRdb's table is partial and in-frame only. The sample lists approximately 150,000 clones; around 92% were seen once. Sequencing was performed on blood. Receptors were obtained from a woman in her thirties or forties in good health. Each CDR3 is given without its conserved first and last residue.

J: TRBJ2-7
V: TRBV27
CDR3: ASSLNPFYEQY

J: TRBJ2-7
V: TRBV5-1
CDR3: ASSLESDSYEQY

J: TRBJ1-1
V: TRBV5-1
CDR3: ASSVTTDSEAF

J: TRBJ1-6
V: TRBV10-3
CDR3: AISDIGQGGSPLH

J: TRBJ1-2
V: TRBV10-1
CDR3: ASSGTGANPGYT

J: TRBJ1-6
V: TRBV27
CDR3: ASGASNPYNSPLH

J: TRBJ2-5
V: TRBV13
CDR3: ASSLTLLAGGEQETQY

J: TRBJ2-2
V: TRBV7-9
CDR3: ASRMRGSGTGELF

J: TRBJ2-1
V: TRBV7-3
CDR3: ASSSGTSAYNEQF

J: TRBJ2-3
V: TRBV5-1
CDR3: ASSLTSGGLTDTQY

J: TRBJ2-7
V: TRBV6-5
CDR3: ASMGTTQKQY

J: TRBJ2-2
V: TRBV10-1
CDR3: ASSDRVSGELF

J: TRBJ1-1
V: TRBV25-1
CDR3: ASSVTATGHLNTEAF

J: TRBJ1-6
V: TRBV7-2
CDR3: ASTLRGVGDSPLH

J: TRBJ2-6
V: TRBV3-1/TRBV3-2
CDR3: ASSQSGANVLT

J: TRBJ2-1
V: TRBV5-4
CDR3: ASSYRDRGQF

J: TRBJ1-6
V: TRBV19
CDR3: ASNRQGSSPLH

J: TRBJ1-2
V: TRBV6-5
CDR3: ASSYRPGTGNYGYT

J: TRBJ1-2
V: TRBV19
CDR3: ASSIGRLDGYT

J: TRBJ1-5
V: TRBV2
CDR3: ASSEINTLYSNQPQH

J: TRBJ2-5
V: TRBV6-7
CDR3: ASSYSVIAHETQY

J: TRBJ1-1
V: TRBV6-5
CDR3: ASSLQTGGWTEAF

J: TRBJ2-7
V: TRBV19
CDR3: ATRPRGDYEQY

J: TRBJ1-2
V: TRBV6-5
CDR3: ASSYHIRNYGYT

J: TRBJ2-7
V: TRBV19
CDR3: ASSIVGGFYEQY

J: TRBJ1-3
V: TRBV14
CDR3: ASSRRGFVGNTIY

J: TRBJ1-1
V: TRBV6-4
CDR3: ASRLGQRTLNTEAF

J: TRBJ2-2
V: TRBV7-8
CDR3: ASSLESHTGELF

J: TRBJ1-4
V: TRBV20-1
CDR3: SARKEKLF

J: TRBJ1-1
V: TRBV5-4
CDR3: ASSLGGRVNTEAF

J: TRBJ2-5
V: TRBV29-1
CDR3: SVEGREETQY

J: TRBJ1-1
V: TRBV12-3/TRBV12-4
CDR3: ASSFRVNTEAF

J: TRBJ2-1
V: TRBV4-1
CDR3: ASSQGRGGQDEQF

J: TRBJ2-4
V: TRBV7-9
CDR3: ASTLIGHSKNIQY

J: TRBJ1-2
V: TRBV2
CDR3: ASSDPAGYGYT

J: TRBJ1-3
V: TRBV11-2
CDR3: ASSLGPTGTGNTIY

J: TRBJ2-1
V: TRBV5-1
CDR3: ASSFSLTSGGADEQF

J: TRBJ1-6
V: TRBV6-5
CDR3: ASSFRNSPLH

J: TRBJ1-1
V: TRBV7-9
CDR3: ASRGPQGDTEAF

J: TRBJ2-4
V: TRBV2
CDR3: ASSENRLASDIQY

J: TRBJ2-7
V: TRBV5-1
CDR3: ASSLRQGTDEQY

J: TRBJ2-7
V: TRBV7-3
CDR3: ASSPNGDSYEQY

J: TRBJ2-5
V: TRBV19
CDR3: ASSIAGGQETQY

J: TRBJ1-3
V: TRBV19
CDR3: ASKRTGNTIY

J: TRBJ1-1
V: TRBV2
CDR3: ASRSPGYTEAF

J: TRBJ1-1
V: TRBV13
CDR3: ASSTRVNTEAF

J: TRBJ2-3
V: TRBV18
CDR3: ASSPRTESTDTQY

J: TRBJ2-3
V: TRBV10-1
CDR3: ASSPTGGQSDTQY

J: TRBJ2-1
V: TRBV7-9
CDR3: ASSSAKERNEQF

J: TRBJ2-1
V: TRBV13
CDR3: ASSLVPAKAYGGEQF

J: TRBJ1-2
V: TRBV4-2
CDR3: ASSQEGTGGSGYT

J: TRBJ2-7
V: TRBV7-8
CDR3: ASRTTGRGRGYEQY

J: TRBJ2-7
V: TRBV5-5
CDR3: ASSLAYEQY

J: TRBJ2-1
V: TRBV3-1/TRBV3-2
CDR3: ASSPRLAGNYNEQF

J: TRBJ2-2
V: TRBV24-1
CDR3: ATAQGTGELF

J: TRBJ1-5
V: TRBV7-9
CDR3: ASSAPNQPQH

J: TRBJ2-2
V: TRBV10-1
CDR3: ASSLGQANTGELF

J: TRBJ1-5
V: TRBV29-1
CDR3: SVGTGALGSNQPQH

J: TRBJ1-2
V: TRBV19
CDR3: ASRGVDNFNYGYT